What follows are 25 T cell receptor beta chains derived from one specimen sequenced in a study of Graves' ophthalmopathy and Graves' hyperthyroidism. Amplification of the TCR beta CDR3 regions used RNA transcripts (as template). First-round RT-PCR used HTBI primers; second-round multiplex PCR followed. TCRdb analysed the multiplex PCR reads with MiXCR anew, one entry per CDR3 protein. This table holds over a million distinct CDR3 sequences, about 35% found once. The specimen sequenced was peripheral blood or thyroid tissue (not recorded which). The source of these receptors is an adult man with Graves' hyperthyroidism.

The chain is built from TRBV5-6 and TRBJ2-3; D unclear. Deletions cut 2 bases from V and 0 bases from J, with 10 bases between. The CDR3 runs 15 residues. Germline V gene lookup returns CDR1 SGHDT and CDR2 YYEEEE. This CDR3 reads CASSFRPSSTDTQYF. DNA for the CDR3: TGTGCCAGCAGCTTTCGTCCCAGTAGCACAGATACGCAGTATTTT.

This clonotype showed up just a few times. This chain joins TRBV4-1 and TRBJ1-2; 7 nucleotides agree with TRBD1. CDR1 is MGHRA and CDR2 is YSYEKL in the germline V gene. The V segment lost 3 bases and the J segment 6 bases; nucleotides outside the gene matches: 7. The CDR3 length is 14 residues. The CDR3 DNA reads TGCGCCAGCAGCCAGTTCGGGACAGAGGATGGCTACACCTTC. Translation: CASSQFGTEDGYTF.

The chain joins TRBV20-1 to TRBJ2-5, with D tentatively TRBD2 (7 bases). From germline, CDR1 is DFQATT and CDR2 SNEGSKA (reference sequence). There are 15 residues in the CDR3. Trimming took 6 bases from V and 2 from J, leaving 19 bases between them. The chain's CDR3 is CSAPPGGTQQETQYF. The DNA of the CDR3 is TGCAGTGCCCCCCCCGGGGGGACACAACAAGAGACCCAGTACTTC.

The V gene is TRBV7-2, the J gene TRBJ2-7; D gene uncertain. Looked up from germline, CDR1 is SGHTA and CDR2 is FQGNSA. This CDR3 spans 15 amino acids. Trimming left V 0 bases short and J 3 bases short, with 12 bases between. CDR3 in DNA: TGTGCCAGCAGCTTAGCCCAGCGTCCCGGCTACGAGCAGTACTTC. Translation: CASSLAQRPGYEQYF.

This clonotype has a count of ten or more. This sequence joins TRBV19 and TRBJ1-1; D unresolved. The V end lost 5 bases, the J end lost 1 base, and 11 bases lay between the germline ends. The CDR3 sequence is 14 residues long. Looked up from germline, CDR1 is LNHDA and CDR2 is SQIVND (reference sequence). The CDR3 sequence: CASSWGNRNTEAFF. In nucleotides, the CDR3 is TGTGCCAGTAGTTGGGGAAACAGGAACACTGAAGCTTTCTTT.

The CDR3 here is CASSLRRLGVYEQYF. CDR3 nucleotide sequence: TGTGCCAGCAGCCTCAGGCGCCTGGGGGTCTACGAGCAGTACTTC. V is TRBV7-8 and J is TRBJ2-7; D is tentatively TRBD1 or TRBD2 (5 bases each). Germline-derived CDR1 and CDR2 are SGHVS and FQNEAQ. This CDR3 comprises 15 residues. Trimming pared 5 bases from V and 3 bases from J, leaving 17 bases between.

V is TRBV29-1 and J is TRBJ2-5; tentatively, D is TRBD1 or TRBD2 (5 bases each). This CDR3 is 12 amino acids long. CDR1 and CDR2 from the germline V gene are SQVTM and ANQGSEA. V lost 7 bases to trimming and J lost 4 bases, with 13 bases between them. CDR3 protein: CSGGLPTETQYF. CDR3 DNA: TGCAGCGGGGGGTTACCGACAGAGACCCAGTACTTC.

V usage is TRBV20-1 and J usage is TRBJ2-7; TRBD2 aligns across 7 bases. The CDR3 has 14 residues. V gave up 0 bases and J gave up 3 bases; unmatched junction bases: 5. From germline, CDR1 is DFQATT and CDR2 SNEGSKA (reference sequence). The CDR3 is CSARDWGEGYEQYF. The CDR3 DNA reads TGCAGTGCTAGAGATTGGGGGGAGGGCTACGAGCAGTACTTC.

This clonotype was counted ten times or more. The CDR3 loop reads CSFNWGGSLDEQYF. The DNA of the CDR3 is TGCAGCTTTAATTGGGGGGGGAGTCTAGACGAGCAGTACTTC. The chain recombines TRBV29-1 with TRBJ2-7, with 7 bases lining up with TRBD2. CDR1 is SQVTM, CDR2 ANQGSEA, per germline. With 8 bases clipped from V and 5 bases from J, the junction kept 15 bases outside the gene matches. This CDR3 region has 14 residues.

This chain joins TRBV7-2 and TRBJ1-3, with D possibly matching TRBD1 (5 bases). Trimming left V 2 bases short and J 0 bases short, with 14 bases between. CDR3 length: 17 residues. The germline gives CDR1 SGHTA, CDR2 FQGNSA. As DNA, the CDR3 is TGTGCCAGCAGCTTAAATGAAGGGGTATACTCTGGAAACACCATATATTTT. Protein sequence: CASSLNEGVYSGNTIYF.

CDR3 nucleotide sequence: TGCAGCGTGTTCAAGGACCGCTATGGCTACACCTTC. Encoded protein: CSVFKDRYGYTF. The chain recombines TRBV29-1 with TRBJ1-2; D call uncertain. CDR3 size: 12 residues. Germline V gene sequence: CDR1 SQVTM, CDR2 ANQGSEA. With 6 bases removed from V and 4 bases from J, the gap between germline ends came to 12 bases.

This clonotype came up many times. The CDR3 is CATTTGLDQPQHF. The CDR3 bases are TGTGCCACAACGACAGGACTCGATCAGCCCCAGCATTTT. The chain links TRBV6-5 to TRBJ1-5, with a tentative D call TRBD1 (6 bases). The germline V gene has CDR1 MNHEY and CDR2 SVGAGI. This CDR3 is built from 13 residues. Deletions cut 10 bases from V and 5 bases from J, with 15 bases between.

This clonotype occurred many times. V is TRBV9 and J is TRBJ2-7, with TRBD1 matching over 9 bases. The CDR3 is made up of 15 amino acids. Germline V CDR1 and CDR2: SGDLS, YYNGEE. J lost 5 bases, V lost 3 bases, and 9 bases had no gene match. The CDR3 region is CASSATGTGLHEQYF. In DNA form, the CDR3 reads TGTGCCAGCAGCGCCACCGGGACAGGGTTGCACGAGCAGTACTTC. The full variable domain, rest sourced from reference TRBV9 and TRBJ2-7, is DSGVTQTPKHLITATGQRVTLRCSPRSGDLSVYWYQQSLDQGLQFLIQYYNGEERAKGNILERFSAQQFPDLHSELNLSSLELGDSALYFCASSATGTGLHEQYFGPGTRLTVT.

Many counts were recorded for this clonotype. The genes are TRBV2 and TRBJ2-7, with D hard to call. CDR3 length: 13 amino acids. Trimming took 4 bases from V and 4 from J, leaving 11 bases between them. Germline V gene lookup returns CDR1 SNHLY and CDR2 FYNNEI. In DNA, the CDR3 is TGTGCCAGCAGTGCCACGATTTTGTACGAGCAGTACTTC. Its translation is CASSATILYEQYF.

This clonotype was observed a few times. J is TRBJ1-1 and V is TRBV30; D is perhaps TRBD1 (6 bases). Trimming pared 3 bases from V and 5 bases from J, leaving 13 bases between. The CDR3 consists of 13 residues. Per the germline V gene, CDR1 is GTSNPN and CDR2 is SVGIG (reference sequence). CDR3 loop: CAWRFRGATEAFF. CDR3 DNA: TGTGCCTGGAGATTCAGGGGAGCGACTGAAGCTTTCTTT.

Ten or more counts support this clonotype. This chain joins TRBV19 and TRBJ1-4, with D hard to call. CDR3 length equals 13 residues. Trimming shortened V by 6 bases and J by 4 bases, and 9 bases separated the two germline ends. Germline CDR1 and CDR2: LNHDA and SQIVND (reference sequence). The CDR3 is CASRSAINEKLFF. In DNA, the CDR3 is TGTGCCAGTAGGTCTGCAATTAATGAAAAACTGTTTTTT.

This clonotype was detected ten times or more. V and J are TRBV6-1 and TRBJ2-5; 8 bases are shared with TRBD1. The junction had 6 bases not matched to a gene; V was cut back by 7 bases and J by 5 bases. This CDR3 spans 13 amino acids. Germline CDR1 reads MNHNS; CDR2 reads SASEGT. This CDR3 reads CASNEDRAETQYF. DNA of the CDR3: TGTGCCAGCAACGAGGACAGGGCGGAGACCCAGTACTTC.

The sample holds many counts of this clonotype. This rearrangement joins TRBV29-1 to TRBJ2-2; D is perhaps TRBD1 (5 bases). In germline, CDR1 is SQVTM, CDR2 ANQGSEA. Trimming pared 7 bases from V and 5 bases from J, leaving 17 bases between. The CDR3 length is 14 residues. In DNA form, the CDR3 reads TGCAGCGGATCCAGGCAGGGATTGACCGGGGAGCTGTTTTTT. The encoded protein is CSGSRQGLTGELFF.

Only a few counts were recorded for this clonotype. At one end, the junction sequence differs from germline, possibly due to a read error. The chain is built from TRBV7-8 and TRBJ2-6; D may be TRBD2 (5 bases). The CDR3 totals 12 residues. Looked up from germline, CDR1 is SGHVS and CDR2 is FQNEAQ. The CDR3 is CASSYGVNVLTF. CDR3 sequence (DNA): TGTGCCAGCAGCTACGGGGTCAACGTCCTGACTTTC.

With regard to this clonotype: A read error may be the cause here, since a much bigger clone is one base away. In nucleotides, the CDR3 is TGTGCCAGCACCAGGGTCTCCTACGAGCAGTACTTC. Its translation is CASTRVSYEQYF. The rearrangement links TRBV11-2 to TRBJ2-7; maybe TRBD1 (5 bases). The CDR3 is made up of 12 amino acids. Trimming took 7 bases from V and 0 from J, leaving 7 bases between them. Germline V gene data show CDR1 as SGHAT and CDR2 as FQNNGV.

This chain connects TRBV6-1 to TRBJ2-5, with 9 bases that match TRBD2. Germline assignment: CDR1 MNHNS and CDR2 SASEGT. Losses at the gene ends were 5 bases for V and 3 bases for J; bases not matched to a gene: 10. The CDR3 is 16 amino acids. CDR3: CASSPRLAEAKETQYF. CDR3 nucleotides: TGTGCCAGCAGTCCCCGACTAGCGGAGGCGAAAGAGACCCAGTACTTC.

This clonotype was seen at least ten times. V is TRBV19 and J is TRBJ1-1, with 11 bases matching TRBD1. V lost 10 bases and J lost 5; bases outside the gene matches: 12. The CDR3 is made up of 15 amino acids. Germline CDR1 LNHDA, CDR2 SQIVND (reference sequence). The CDR3 loop is CATLRDRGTITEAFF. CDR3 nucleotide sequence: TGTGCCACCCTCCGGGACAGGGGGACTATAACTGAAGCTTTCTTT.

The chain is built from TRBV12-3 or TRBV12-4 and TRBJ1-2, with D maybe TRBD1 (6 bases). Trimming left V 7 bases short and J 0 bases short, with 12 bases between. There are 14 residues in the CDR3. In DNA form, the CDR3 reads TGTGCCAGCAACCAGGGGTATACTAACTATGGCTACACCTTC. It yields the protein CASNQGYTNYGYTF.

This clonotype was counted ten times or more. J is TRBJ2-5 and V is TRBV20-1; D remains ambiguous. Germline V CDR1 and CDR2: DFQATT, SNEGSKA (reference sequence). This CDR3 comprises 12 residues. V was cut by 7 bases and J by 0 bases, with 9 bases left in between. This chain's CDR3 is CSVQAYQETQYF. The CDR3 bases are TGCAGTGTTCAGGCGTACCAAGAGACCCAGTACTTC.

Only a few counts were recorded for this clonotype. The rearrangement links TRBV11-2 to TRBJ2-7; D unresolved. Germline CDR1 reads SGHAT; CDR2 reads FQNNGV. Trimming removed 0 bases from V and 6 bases from J, with 12 bases in between. The CDR3 runs to 14 residues. The CDR3: CASSLEPQGGEQYF. CDR3 in DNA: TGTGCCAGCAGCTTAGAACCCCAAGGCGGCGAGCAGTACTTC.